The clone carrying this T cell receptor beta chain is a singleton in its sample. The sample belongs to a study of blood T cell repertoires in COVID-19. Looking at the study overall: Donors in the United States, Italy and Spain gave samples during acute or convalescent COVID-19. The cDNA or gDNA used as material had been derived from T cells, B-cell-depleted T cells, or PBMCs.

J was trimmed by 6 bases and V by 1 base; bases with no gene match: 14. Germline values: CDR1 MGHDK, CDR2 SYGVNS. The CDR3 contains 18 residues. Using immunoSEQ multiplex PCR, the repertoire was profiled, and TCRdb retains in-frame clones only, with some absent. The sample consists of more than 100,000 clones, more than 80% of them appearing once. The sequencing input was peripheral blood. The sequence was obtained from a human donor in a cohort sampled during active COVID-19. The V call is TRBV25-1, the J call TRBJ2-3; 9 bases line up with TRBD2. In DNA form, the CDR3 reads TGTGCCAGCAGTGAATCCGCCTCTACGCGGGGGGGCCCCGATACGCAGTATTTT. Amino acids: CASSESASTRGGPDTQYF.